A selection of T cell receptor beta chains follows, all from one sample in a study of T cell responses to AZD1222 COVID-19 vaccine. TCRdb's table, derived via immunoSEQ multiplex PCR, lists solely in-frame clones and lacks some. The table has under 140,000 clones, 80% to 95% seen once; the top ten hold 7.8%. The material sequenced was peripheral blood, taken on day 0 of AZD1222 vaccination. These receptors originate from an adult in good health. The CDR3 runs from the conserved cysteine through the conserved F or W. D genes are given only for firm matches. Clone sizes are given selectively: once, few, many, or a class where the clone is expanded.

D gene,J gene,V gene,clone size,CDR3 protein,CDR3 DNA
.,TRBJ2-2,TRBV5-4,.,CASSLRGARDTGELFF,TGTGCCAGCAGCTTGCGGGGGGCGCGTGACACCGGGGAGCTGTTTTTT
TRBD1,TRBJ1-1,TRBV5-6,.,CASSLDRGIRRSGSEAFF,TGTGCCAGCAGCTTGGACAGGGGAATACGTAGATCCGGCTCTGAAGCTTTCTTT
.,TRBJ1-3,TRBV20-1,.,CSASGGNTIYF,TGCAGTGCTAGTGGGGGAAACACCATATATTTT
.,TRBJ2-3,TRBV6-5,.,CASSYSHSTDTQYF,TGTGCCAGCAGTTACTCTCACAGCACAGATACGCAGTATTTT
.,TRBJ1-2,TRBV29-1,.,CSVDPGVYGYTF,TGCAGCGTTGACCCAGGGGTCTATGGCTACACCTTC
TRBD1,TRBJ1-6,TRBV30,.,CAWSRTGANSPLHF,TGTGCCTGGAGCAGGACAGGGGCTAACTCACCCCTCCACTTT
.,TRBJ2-5,TRBV19,few,CASSMSRYETQYF,TGTGCCAGTAGTATGTCGCGCTACGAGACCCAGTACTTC
TRBD1,TRBJ1-6,TRBV19,.,CASSSLDRGTSPLHF,TGTGCCAGTAGTAGCCTGGACAGGGGGACTTCACCCCTCCACTTT
TRBD1,TRBJ1-6,TRBV12-5,few,CASGLGTEGAIYSPLHF,TGTGCTAGTGGTTTGGGTACTGAGGGGGCCATTTATTCACCCCTCCACTTT
TRBD1,TRBJ1-6,TRBV2,.,CASSEADRGYYSPLHF,TGTGCCAGCAGTGAAGCGGACAGGGGGTATTATTCACCCCTCCACTTT
.,TRBJ1-4,TRBV2,.,CASSEGNGQYEKLFF,TGTGCCAGCAGTGAAGGGAATGGACAGTATGAAAAACTGTTTTTT
.,TRBJ1-6,TRBV28,.,CASRPGGSSYNSPLHF,TGTGCCAGCAGGCCCGGAGGCAGCTCCTATAATTCACCCCTCCACTTT
.,TRBJ2-7,TRBV10-3,once,CAISALQGRDSYEQYF,TGTGCCATCAGTGCCTTACAGGGCAGGGACTCCTACGAGCAGTACTTC
.,TRBJ2-1,TRBV7-8,once,CASDDGSRSYNEQFF,TGTGCCAGTGACGATGGGTCCCGCTCCTACAATGAGCAGTTCTTC
TRBD1,TRBJ1-1,TRBV5-1,few,CASSLLTGQNTEAFF,TGCGCCAGCAGCCTCTTGACAGGGCAGAACACTGAAGCTTTCTTT
TRBD1,TRBJ1-2,TRBV19,.,CASTLTGGVRGYTF,TGTGCCAGTACCCTGACAGGGGGCGTACGCGGCTACACCTTC
.,TRBJ1-5,TRBV5-3,.,CARSLANGEGQPQHF,TGTGCCAGAAGCTTGGCCAACGGGGAGGGACAGCCCCAGCATTTT
TRBD1,TRBJ1-2,TRBV29-1,.,CSAWTGRDGYTF,TGCAGCGCTTGGACAGGGAGGGATGGCTACACCTTC
TRBD2,TRBJ2-7,TRBV27,.,CASSLRQGGAEQYF,TGTGCCAGCAGTTTAAGGCAGGGAGGGGCTGAGCAGTACTTC
.,TRBJ1-3,TRBV28,.,CAALNRAQGGNTIYF,TGTGCCGCCCTGAATCGGGCGCAAGGTGGAAACACCATATATTTT
.,TRBJ2-1,TRBV5-6,.,CASSLGPTTSYNEQFF,TGTGCCAGCAGCTTAGGTCCTACAACCTCCTACAATGAGCAGTTCTTC
.,TRBJ1-5,TRBV7-2,.,CASSLEVGRGSNQPQHF,TGTGCCAGCAGCTTAGAGGTCGGCAGGGGAAGCAATCAGCCCCAGCATTTT
.,TRBJ1-1,TRBV6-5,.,CASSYSIGPTEAFF,TGTGCCAGCAGTTACTCGATAGGCCCCACTGAAGCTTTCTTT
TRBD1,TRBJ1-1,TRBV11-2,.,CASSLVDNRGTEAFF,TGTGCCAGCAGCTTAGTGGACAACAGGGGTACTGAAGCTTTCTTT
.,TRBJ1-2,TRBV28,.,CASSLPSVPPYTF,TGTGCCAGCAGTTTACCCTCGGTACCTCCCTACACCTTC
TRBD2,TRBJ2-7,TRBV6-6,.,CASTPRGSGGYEQYF,TGTGCCAGCACCCCTAGGGGCAGCGGGGGCTACGAGCAGTACTTC
.,TRBJ2-5,TRBV7-2,.,CATARNLQTSETQYF,TGTGCCACCGCGAGGAACCTTCAGACTTCGGAGACCCAGTACTTC
.,TRBJ1-5,TRBV19,.,CASSIFGKSNQPQHF,TGTGCCAGTAGTATTTTCGGAAAGAGCAATCAGCCCCAGCATTTT
.,TRBJ1-5,TRBV9,.,CASQTGFNQPQHF,TGTGCCAGCCAGACAGGATTCAATCAGCCCCAGCATTTT
.,TRBJ2-2,TRBV30,.,CAWSVQITGELFF,TGTGCCTGGAGTGTACAGATAACCGGGGAGCTGTTTTTT
.,TRBJ1-1,TRBV6-5,.,CASTLGGGYTEAFF,TGTGCCAGCACCTTGGGGGGCGGATACACTGAAGCTTTCTTT
.,TRBJ1-1,TRBV6-5,.,CASRYGVGTEAFF,TGTGCCAGCAGGTACGGGGTTGGCACTGAAGCTTTCTTT
.,TRBJ1-4,TRBV28,.,CASSPGRINEKLFF,TGTGCCAGCAGCCCGGGACGGATTAATGAAAAACTGTTTTTT
.,TRBJ1-5,TRBV5-8,.,CASSLIPYSNQPQHF,TGTGCCAGCAGCTTGATCCCATATAGCAATCAGCCCCAGCATTTT
.,TRBJ1-5,TRBV18,.,CASSPQKNQPQHF,TGTGCCAGCTCACCACAAAAAAATCAGCCCCAGCATTTT
TRBD2,TRBJ2-4,TRBV2,.,CASSSTGGQNIQYF,TGTGCCAGCAGTTCCACGGGGGGGCAAAACATTCAGTACTTC
TRBD2,TRBJ2-3,TRBV6-4,medium-sized,CASSDGTSSTDTQYF,TGTGCCAGCAGTGACGGGACTAGCAGCACAGATACGCAGTATTTT
.,TRBJ2-5,TRBV18,.,CASSPGMQETQYF,TGTGCCAGCTCACCAGGGATGCAAGAGACCCAGTACTTC
TRBD1,TRBJ1-1,TRBV10-3,few,CAISESTGLVAAEAFF,TGTGCCATCAGTGAGTCGACAGGGCTGGTTGCGGCTGAAGCTTTCTTT
.,TRBJ2-5,TRBV27,.,CASAPSNRIQETQYF,TGTGCCAGCGCCCCCTCTAACCGTATCCAAGAGACCCAGTACTTC
TRBD2,TRBJ2-1,TRBV4-1,.,CASRLAGGPSSYNEQFF,TGCGCCAGCCGACTAGCGGGGGGGCCTAGCTCCTACAATGAGCAGTTCTTC
TRBD1,TRBJ2-7,TRBV6-5,.,CASSYGTATSYEQYF,TGTGCCAGCAGTTACGGGACAGCTACCTCCTACGAGCAGTACTTC
.,TRBJ2-7,TRBV4-1,.,CASSLDTFYEQYF,TGCGCCAGCAGCCTCGACACTTTCTACGAGCAGTACTTC
TRBD1,TRBJ1-1,TRBV5-1,.,CASTPPGQGTNTEAFF,TGCGCCAGCACCCCCCCCGGACAGGGTACGAACACTGAAGCTTTCTTT
.,TRBJ1-1,TRBV4-1,.,CASSQERKGKGTEAFF,TGCGCCAGCAGCCAAGAAAGGAAGGGTAAGGGGACTGAAGCTTTCTTT
.,TRBJ2-7,TRBV27,.,CASSLDRGSYEQYF,TGTGCCAGCAGTTTAGACCGGGGATCCTACGAGCAGTACTTC
.,TRBJ2-3,TRBV28,.,CASSLAGYTQYF,TGTGCCAGCAGTTTAGCCGGGTATACGCAGTATTTT
TRBD1,TRBJ2-2,TRBV9,.,CASSQDRALGELFF,TGTGCCAGCAGCCAGGACAGGGCTCTAGGGGAGCTGTTTTTT
.,TRBJ2-2,TRBV3-1/TRBV3-2,.,CASSQDLLLTGELFF,TGTGCCAGCAGCCAAGACCTCCTCCTCACCGGGGAGCTGTTTTTT
.,TRBJ1-5,TRBV6-4,.,CASSDSGGGQPQHF,TGTGCCAGCAGTGACTCAGGGGGGGGTCAGCCCCAGCATTTT
.,TRBJ2-7,TRBV5-6,.,CASSLVQDLYEQYF,TGTGCCAGCAGCTTGGTTCAGGACCTCTACGAGCAGTACTTC
.,TRBJ2-2,TRBV6-6,.,CASSLPRSGELFF,TGTGCCAGCAGTTTGCCGCGTTCCGGGGAGCTGTTTTTT
.,TRBJ2-7,TRBV6-5,.,CASSYDVGGGVYEQYF,TGTGCCAGCAGTTACGATGTGGGGGGGGGCGTGTACGAGCAGTACTTC
TRBD1,TRBJ2-7,TRBV24-1,.,CATSARGQEQYF,TGTGCCACCAGTGCCAGGGGGCAAGAGCAGTACTTC
.,TRBJ1-6,TRBV7-2,once,CASRVTGQGRTPLHF,TGTGCCAGCAGGGTGACGGGTCAGGGTCGGACACCCCTCCACTTT
.,TRBJ2-3,TRBV27,.,CASSTGRGAGDTQYF,TGTGCCAGCAGTACCGGCCGGGGGGCCGGAGATACGCAGTATTTT